Included here is one T cell receptor (beta chain) sequence, with context. The data are from a study of T cell clones after liver transplantation. Study as a whole: Immunosuppression withdrawal was tried within 2 years after liver transplantation in this trial. Apart from a few HCV-positive recipients, transplants were for non-autoimmune, non-viral reasons.

Clones were read by immunoSEQ multiplex PCR, and TCRdb kept only the in-frame ones, dropping some. The table includes about 78,000 clones, 80% detected once. The sequence was collected from a human donor who received a liver transplant. Sequencing was performed on CD4+ T cells from blood, taken before liver transplant.

CDR3 nucleotides: TGTGCCAGCAGCCACTCGACAGGGGCCGGAGAGACCCAGTACTTC. Translating it yields CASSHSTGAGETQYF. V is TRBV6-6 and J is TRBJ2-5; 8 bases agree with TRBD1. The CDR3 covers 15 residues. The ends lost 6 bases at V and 4 bases at J; junction bases unmatched: 10. Germline V gene lookup returns CDR1 MNHNY and CDR2 SVGAGI (reference sequence).